This T cell receptor beta chain derives from a study of T-cell memory formation after mild COVID-19 listed by TCRdb under 2021. Looking at the study overall: TCR sequence clusters from the two donors were largely donor specific. Two young, previously healthy adult volunteers, one female and one male, were included in the cohort. In a couple of donors, T-cell clones that expanded and contracted after mild COVID-19 were tracked by sequencing TCRalpha and TCRbeta repertoires over time.

Broader findings and caveats from the paper: Only two mild cases were covered in the study, and larger cohorts including severe cases with pre-infection samples were considered necessary. Contracting CD4+ clones were located mainly in the CM and EM memory subsets, whereas CD8+ clones were found to be enriched in EMRA. From day 15 to 85, contracting clones showed balanced CD4/CD8 phenotypes, whereas a second wave of clones that expanded from day 15 to 37 leaned towards CD4+. Some responding clones were detected in pre-infection memory, which suggested that pre-existing cross-reactive memory T cells had joined the SARS-CoV-2 response. SARS-CoV-2 specificity was not confirmed for the second-wave clones peaking on day 37.

This clonotype was seen ten or more times. Its antigen is still unknown. No base-level quality is on record; no much larger clone is a single base apart. Reads for this sample came from an Illumina NovaSeq 6000. TCRalpha and TCRbeta cDNA libraries were constructed by 5'RACE with constant-segment primers, with sample barcodes and unique molecular identifiers being introduced. RNA was extracted from every sample with Trizol reagent. The libraries were amplified in two PCR steps, and the second step added a second sample barcode and Illumina TruSeq adapters. Sequencing of libraries was performed on an Illumina NovaSeq with 2 x 150 bp paired-end reads. Per the authors' processing: The reads were demultiplexed and collapsed into UMI-guided consensus sequences using migec v1.2.7. With mixcr v2.1.11, UMI consensuses were aligned to TRA and TRB V and J templates and assembled into clonotypes. A clonotype was counted as expanded or contracted only when both edgeR and NoisET called the clonotype significant, with the noise models trained on biological replicates. For edgeR calls, the thresholds were a false discovery rate-adjusted p below 0.01 and a log2 fold-change of 1. PCA with hierarchical clustering of max-normalized trajectories of the 1000 most abundant clonotypes was used as exploratory dynamics analysis. Each responding clone was given a CD4 or CD8 phenotype based on the CD4+ and CD8+ repertoires, which had been sequenced separately. TCRdb passed the public sequencing reads through fastp at Q25 and MiXCR, retaining productive beta sequences. Every distinct CDR3 protein forms one entry, paired with its most common genes and DNA. The V and J calls reflect TCRdb's pipeline rather than the authors' work. The sample table holds approximately 290,000 distinct CDR3 sequences, of which 15% to 20% were seen once. Over 20% of the sample rests with the top ten.

Ficoll-Paque density gradient centrifugation was used to isolate PBMCs. The germline V gene gives CDR1 as ENHRY and CDR2 as SYGVKD. Here V drops 9 bases and J drops 1 base, and the junction holds 5 bases not matched to any gene. The CDR3 starts with the cysteine, ends with the phenylalanine, and has 14 residues. Kept here is only the CDR3 DNA, which spans 42 bases and is read in frame from base 1. The clonotype was recovered from a man aged 18 to 29 who had mild COVID-19 (a few samples of this study predate the infection). The sample titles of this study are shuffled in the database, so cell type and time point are left out; the donor was told from shared clones. This chain joins TRBV10-3 to TRBJ2-2; TRBD1 fits 7 bases in the junction. Sequenced material: PBMCs or a T cell subset sorted from them (not recorded which). The CDR3 loop reads CAILDRQNTGELFF. The sequence in DNA is TGTGCCATTCTGGACAGGCAGAACACCGGGGAGCTGTTTTTT.